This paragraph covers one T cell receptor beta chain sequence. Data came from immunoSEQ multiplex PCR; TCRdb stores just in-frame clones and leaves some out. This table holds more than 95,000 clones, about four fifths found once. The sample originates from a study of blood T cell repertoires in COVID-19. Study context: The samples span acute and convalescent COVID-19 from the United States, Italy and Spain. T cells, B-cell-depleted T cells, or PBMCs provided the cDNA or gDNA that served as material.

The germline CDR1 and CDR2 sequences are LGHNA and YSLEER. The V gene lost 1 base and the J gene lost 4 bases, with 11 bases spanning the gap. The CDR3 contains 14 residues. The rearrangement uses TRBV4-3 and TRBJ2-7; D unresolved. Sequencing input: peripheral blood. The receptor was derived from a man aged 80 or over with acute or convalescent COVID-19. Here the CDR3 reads CASSQGLTPYEQYF. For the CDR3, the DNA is TGCGCCAGCAGCCAAGGGTTAACACCTTACGAGCAGTACTTC.